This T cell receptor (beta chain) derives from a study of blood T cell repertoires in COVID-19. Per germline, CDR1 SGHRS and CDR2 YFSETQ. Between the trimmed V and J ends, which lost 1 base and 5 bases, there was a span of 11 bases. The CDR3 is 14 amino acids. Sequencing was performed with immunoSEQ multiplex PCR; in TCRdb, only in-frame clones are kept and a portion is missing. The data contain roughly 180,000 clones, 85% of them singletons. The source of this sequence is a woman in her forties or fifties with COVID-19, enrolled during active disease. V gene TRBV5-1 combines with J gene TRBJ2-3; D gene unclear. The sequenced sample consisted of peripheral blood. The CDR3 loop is CASSLKLGGDTQYF. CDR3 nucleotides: TGCGCCAGCAGCTTGAAGCTAGGTGGAGATACGCAGTATTTT. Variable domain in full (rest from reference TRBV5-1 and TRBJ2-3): KAGVTQTPRYLIKTRGQQVTLSCSPISGHRSVSWYQQTPGQGLQFLFEYFSETQRNKGNFPGRFSGRQFSNSRSEMNVSTLELGDSALYLCASSLKLGGDTQYFGPGTRLTVL.